The next 18 T cell receptor beta chains were all read from a single sample in a study of post-analysis software for immune sequencing data. Notes on the study in general: Included in a set of 5 or 6 TRBV segments more frequent in patients than controls were TRBV5-6, TRBV5-1 and TRBV20-1.

Their antigens are not known. Unique molecular identifiers featured in each of the TCR beta cDNA libraries. MiXCR, run by TCRdb on the PCR reads, gives a single entry per CDR3 protein. The sample includes about 820,000 distinct CDR3 sequences, roughly 50% of them seen just once. The sequencing input was blood. Every receptor here comes from a girl between 5 and 17 years old with multiple sclerosis.

V and J are TRBV20-1 and TRBJ1-4, with TRBD1 as a possible D gene (5 bases). CDR1 and CDR2 from the germline V gene are DFQATT and SNEGSKA (reference sequence). The CDR3 totals 10 residues. In nucleotides, the CDR3 is TGCGGCTCTGGGGCTGAAAAACTGTTTTTT. Amino acids: CGSGAEKLFF.

This clonotype came up once. The chain joins TRBV15 to TRBJ2-7; 10 bases align to TRBD1. CDR3 size: 18 residues. CDR1 and CDR2 from the germline V gene are LNHNV and YYDKDF (reference sequence). V trimming: 2 bases; J trimming: 2 bases; junction bases outside the gene matches: 12. In DNA, the CDR3 is TGTGCCACCAGCAGACCCTCCACCGGGGACAGGGGACCCTACGAGCAGTACTTC. Translating it yields CATSRPSTGDRGPYEQYF.

The chain recombines TRBV6-2 or TRBV6-3 with TRBJ2-3, with D perhaps TRBD1 (6 bases). Trimming shortened V by 2 bases and J by 2 bases, and 17 bases separated the two germline ends. The CDR3 spans 17 residues. Germline CDR1 and CDR2: MNHEY and SVGEGT. The CDR3 DNA follows: TGTGCCAGCAGTTACGCCCAAACAGGGCGAGACACAGATACGCAGTATTTT. This encodes CASSYAQTGRDTDTQYF.

This clonotype has more than one count but fewer than ten. The chain's CDR3 is CASSLATGTLTDTQYF. The CDR3 nucleotides read TGTGCCAGCAGCTTAGCGACTGGAACACTAACAGATACGCAGTATTTT. This chain links TRBV7-2 with TRBJ2-3; D remains unclear. This CDR3 contains 16 residues. From germline, CDR1 is SGHTA and CDR2 FQGNSA. The ends were cut back, 0 bases at V and 3 bases at J, with 13 bases in the middle.

This clonotype was seen just once. The chain links TRBV12-3 or TRBV12-4 to TRBJ2-3; 7 nucleotides agree with TRBD2. V lost 4 bases to trimming and J lost 7 bases; unmatched junction nucleotides: 11. This CDR3 is 15 amino acids long. CDR3 DNA sequence: TGTGCCAGCAGTTCCCAGACAGCAGCGGGGAATACGCAGTATTTT. Protein sequence: CASSSQTAAGNTQYF.

The chain couples TRBV7-3 to TRBJ2-4; TRBD1 matches at 9 bases. Judging by the DNA end, TRBJ2-7 fits better; the J call may be wrong. The CDR3 loop spans 14 amino acids. Germline V gene sequence: CDR1 SGHTA, CDR2 FQGTGA. In DNA form, the CDR3 reads TGTGCCAGCAGCTTAGGGACAGGGCGGAGCGAGCAGTACTTC. Translation: CASSLGTGRSEQYF.

This clonotype turned up a few times. The V and J genes are TRBV7-6 and TRBJ2-7, with 9 bases identical to TRBD1. V shed 3 bases, J shed 2 bases, and the junction held 11 bases outside the gene matches. The CDR3 has 17 residues. Per germline, CDR1 SGHVS and CDR2 FNYEAQ. The DNA of the CDR3 is TGTGCCAGCAGCTTGTACGGCCGGGACAGGGTGGCCTACGAGCAGTACTTC. Translating it yields CASSLYGRDRVAYEQYF.

Only one count was recorded for this clonotype. The chain carries TRBV5-5 and TRBJ2-1, with 7 bases lining up with TRBD1. After removal of 4 bases from V and 10 bases from J, the junction contained 5 bases not matched to a gene. This CDR3 comprises 12 residues. Germline CDR1 SGHKS, CDR2 YYEKEE (reference sequence). CDR3 coding DNA: TGTGCCAGCAGCCCTTACAGGGGCGAGCAGTTCTTC. It specifies CASSPYRGEQFF.

The chain combines TRBV6-5 with TRBJ1-2; possibly TRBD1 for D (6 bases). Germline values: CDR1 MNHEY, CDR2 SVGAGI. Deletions cut 7 bases from V and 3 bases from J, with 12 bases between. The CDR3 loop spans 13 amino acids. The DNA of the CDR3 is TGTGCCAGCATAGGTGGGGGGCACTATGGCTACACCTTC. As protein: CASIGGGHYGYTF.

This clonotype occurred a few times. The chain links TRBV3-1 to TRBJ2-7; TRBD1 matches at 8 bases. The CDR3 extends over 13 amino acids. Germline values: CDR1 LGHDT, CDR2 YNNKEL (reference sequence). After removal of 3 bases from V and 6 bases from J, the junction contained 4 bases not matched to a gene. CDR3 protein: CASSQQGASEQYF. For the CDR3, the DNA is TGTGCCAGCAGCCAGCAGGGGGCTAGCGAGCAGTACTTC.

The V gene is TRBV3-1, the J gene TRBJ1-2; 9 nucleotides agree with TRBD1. Germline-derived CDR1 and CDR2 are LGHDT and YNNKEL (reference sequence). The V gene end was trimmed by 3 bases and the J gene end by 5 bases; junction bases not matched to a gene: 4. This CDR3 has 14 residues. CDR3 sequence: CASSHGTGIYGYTF. CDR3 bases: TGTGCCAGCAGCCATGGGACAGGGATTTATGGCTACACCTTC.

This clonotype is a singleton in its sample. The chain uses TRBV3-1 and TRBJ2-1, with D tentatively TRBD1 or TRBD2 (5 bases each). The CDR3 is 15 residues long. The germline V and J ends were trimmed by 3 bases and 3 bases, with 12 bases remaining between them. In germline, CDR1 is LGHDT, CDR2 YNNKEL (reference sequence). The CDR3 reads CASSQRGRIYNEQFF. CDR3 bases: TGTGCCAGCAGCCAGAGGGGCAGAATCTACAATGAGCAGTTCTTC.

The V and J genes are TRBV9 and TRBJ2-1; possible D gene TRBD1, 7 bases. The length of the CDR3 is 14 residues. The V and J ends lost 2 bases and 4 bases respectively, with 10 bases between them. Germline CDR1 SGDLS, CDR2 YYNGEE. The CDR3 loop is CASSVRDRYNEQFF. CDR3 bases: TGTGCCAGCAGCGTGCGGGACAGATACAATGAGCAGTTCTTC.

The chain is built from TRBV13 and TRBJ2-5; 9 bases map to TRBD1. Germline V gene sequence: CDR1 PRHDT, CDR2 FYEKMQ (reference sequence). Trimming took 4 bases from V and 3 from J; bases not matched to a gene: 3. The CDR3 has 14 residues. The DNA for the CDR3 is TGTGCCAGCAGCTCTAGACAGGGGGAAGAGACCCAGTACTTC. Protein sequence: CASSSRQGEETQYF.

The CDR3 DNA follows: TGTGCCAGCAGCTCATACAGAGGGCACTCCTCCTACGAGCAGTACTTC. Translating it yields CASSSYRGHSSYEQYF. The chain has TRBV7-9 and TRBJ2-7; a weak D match, TRBD2 (5 bases). Per the germline V gene, CDR1 is SEHNR and CDR2 is FQNEAQ (reference sequence). Trimming cost V 4 bases and J 0 bases, with 16 bases left between them. This CDR3 has 16 amino acids.

CDR3 bases: TGCAGTGCTAGAGACCTGACTCGCGGGAGTTGGCAGTTCTTC. Its protein is CSARDLTRGSWQFF. The chain joins TRBV20-1 to TRBJ2-1; 7 positions agree with TRBD2. V shed 0 bases and J 12 bases; nucleotides not matched to a gene: 11. The V gene's germline CDR1 is DFQATT and CDR2 SNEGSKA (reference sequence). CDR3 length: 14 residues.

The chain carries TRBV2 and TRBJ2-1; 12 bases map to TRBD2. The CDR3 spans 16 residues. V gave up 6 bases and J gave up 2 bases; unmatched junction bases: 5. CDR1 and CDR2 from the germline V gene are SNHLY and FYNNEI. CDR3 residues: CASRRRTSGAYNEQFF. The CDR3 DNA follows: TGTGCCAGCAGACGTCGGACTAGCGGGGCCTACAATGAGCAGTTCTTC.

This sequence joins TRBV29-1 and TRBJ1-5; the D gene is possibly TRBD1 (5 bases). Per germline, CDR1 SQVTM and CDR2 ANQGSEA. Trimming cost V 4 bases and J 3 bases, with 13 bases left between them. The CDR3 has 14 amino acids. The DNA for the CDR3 is TGCAGCGTTGGTGTGGGGGACCCCAATCAGCCCCAGCATTTT. Encoded protein: CSVGVGDPNQPQHF.